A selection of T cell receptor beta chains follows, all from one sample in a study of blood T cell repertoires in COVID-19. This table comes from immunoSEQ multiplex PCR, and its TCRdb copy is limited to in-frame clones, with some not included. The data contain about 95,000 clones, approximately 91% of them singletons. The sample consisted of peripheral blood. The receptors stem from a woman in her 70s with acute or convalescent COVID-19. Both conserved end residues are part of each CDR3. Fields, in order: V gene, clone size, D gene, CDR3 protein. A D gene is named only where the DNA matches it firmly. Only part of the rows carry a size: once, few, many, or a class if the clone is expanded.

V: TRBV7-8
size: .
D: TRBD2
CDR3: CASSRAGGGTDTQYF

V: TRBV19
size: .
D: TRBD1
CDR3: CASSTTGTGHGYTF

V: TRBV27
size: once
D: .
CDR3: CASSLFQGYEQYF

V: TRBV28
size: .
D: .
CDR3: CASRRQVAGNTIYF

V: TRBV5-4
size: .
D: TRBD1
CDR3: CASSLGDRGYNSPLHF

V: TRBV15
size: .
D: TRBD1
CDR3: CATSRDRAGGQPQHF

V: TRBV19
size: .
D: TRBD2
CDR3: CASSQGLAGAQETQYF

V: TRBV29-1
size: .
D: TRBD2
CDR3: CSVSGSGGVRPYNEQFF

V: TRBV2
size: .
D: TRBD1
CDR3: CASTRSGTGTYGYTF

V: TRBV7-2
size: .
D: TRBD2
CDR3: CASSFTGGEVSQYF

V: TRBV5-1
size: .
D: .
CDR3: CASSLDSTGELFF

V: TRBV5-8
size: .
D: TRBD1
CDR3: CASSRGTGVETQYF

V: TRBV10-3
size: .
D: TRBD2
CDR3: CAISEPPGWREADTQYF

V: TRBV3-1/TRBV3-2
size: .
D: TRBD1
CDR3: CASSYGQGVGNTIYF

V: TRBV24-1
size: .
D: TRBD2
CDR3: CATSDFGREPRETQYF

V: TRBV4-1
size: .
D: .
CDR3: CASSRDYLATSYPSGTDTQYF

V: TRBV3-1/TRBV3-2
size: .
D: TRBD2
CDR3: CASSQSDGRGNEQFF

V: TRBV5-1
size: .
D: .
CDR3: CASSSTGAGSPLHF

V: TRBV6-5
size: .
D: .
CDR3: CASSYSGAPGDGYTF

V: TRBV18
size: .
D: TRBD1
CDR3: CASSPRNTGTESTDTQYF

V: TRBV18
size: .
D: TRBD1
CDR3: CASSPGQGHNTIYF

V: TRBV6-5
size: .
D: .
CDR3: CASNMGAYSNQPQHF

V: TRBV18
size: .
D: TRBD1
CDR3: CASSPDRANYGYTF

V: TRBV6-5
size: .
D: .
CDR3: CAGSRTDSNQPQHF

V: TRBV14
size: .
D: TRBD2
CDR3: CASSRGGDTGELFF

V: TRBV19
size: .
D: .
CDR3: CASREWDTEAFF

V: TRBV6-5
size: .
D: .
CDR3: CANRAGVTYGYTF

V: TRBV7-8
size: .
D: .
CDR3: CASSLALTARGQPQHF

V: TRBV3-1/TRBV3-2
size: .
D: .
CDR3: CASSPNGQTWREKLFF

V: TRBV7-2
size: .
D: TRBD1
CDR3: CASSLGPTGDGYTF

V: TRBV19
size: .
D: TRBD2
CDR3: CASSISGRLTDTQYF

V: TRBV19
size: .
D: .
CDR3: CASSPTERVYEQFF

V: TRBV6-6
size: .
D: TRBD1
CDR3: CASKQSGQVTDTQYF

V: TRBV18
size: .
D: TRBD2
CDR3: CASSTVLAGAYEQYF

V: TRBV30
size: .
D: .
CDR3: CAWRFYGSPLHF

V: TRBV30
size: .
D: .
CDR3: CAWSLGLYNEQFF

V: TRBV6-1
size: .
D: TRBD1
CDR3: CASSEWDRGRLYGYTF

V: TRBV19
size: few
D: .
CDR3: CASSMGTMNTEAFF

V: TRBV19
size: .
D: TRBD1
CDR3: CASSMAGQLNTEAFF

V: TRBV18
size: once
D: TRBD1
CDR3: CASSRVGQGNYNEQFF

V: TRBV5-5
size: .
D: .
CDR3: CASSLRGVNEKLFF

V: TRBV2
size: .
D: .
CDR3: CASSVGSMNTEAFF

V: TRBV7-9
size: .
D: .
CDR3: CASSFQGGTEAFF

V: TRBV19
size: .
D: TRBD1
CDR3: CASSPGGGTDTQYF

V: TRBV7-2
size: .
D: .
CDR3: CASRPLGSYEQYF

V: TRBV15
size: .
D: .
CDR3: CATSRDRLDTQYF

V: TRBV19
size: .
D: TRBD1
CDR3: CASSSHGTGADTQYF

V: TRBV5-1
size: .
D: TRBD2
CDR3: CASRFGLASPDTQYF